This TCR beta chain was captured by sequencing in a study of control samples from healthy donors and cancer patients. The CDR3 has 13 amino acids. The ends were cut back, 0 bases at V and 7 bases at J, with 9 bases in the middle. The V gene's germline CDR1 is LGHDT and CDR2 YNNKEL (reference sequence). Using immunoSEQ multiplex PCR, the repertoire was profiled, and TCRdb retains in-frame clones only, with some absent. The data show about 75,000 clones, more than 80% seen once. The chain carries TRBV3-1 (or the pseudogene TRBV3-2) and TRBJ1-2, with unresolved D. This TCR derives from a man aged 45-65 years in good health. The sequenced sample was blood. CDR3 DNA: TGTGCCAGCAGCCAAGATGCGGGGTCTGGCTACACCTTC. Translation gives CASSQDAGSGYTF.